These 32 T cell receptor beta chains originate from one sample sequenced in a study of T cell repertoires in cytomegalovirus infection. TCRdb re-called the reads with MiXCR, one entry per CDR3 protein. The sample yields around 740,000 distinct CDR3 sequences, under 40% seen once. Specimen: PBMCs. The receptors were gathered from a human donor in good health (CMV status not recorded). Some clones in this sample may be carry-over from other donors' samples.

In this sample, this clonotype turned up many times. The V and J genes are TRBV7-2 and TRBJ1-1; tentative D call: TRBD1 (5 bases). Germline CDR1 reads SGHTA; CDR2 reads FQGNSA. The V end lost 0 bases, the J end lost 4 bases, and 15 bases lay between the germline ends. CDR3 length equals 16 residues. The CDR3: CASSLALRGGGTEAFF. CDR3 DNA sequence: TGTGCCAGCAGCTTAGCGCTTCGGGGCGGAGGCACTGAAGCTTTCTTT.

V and J are TRBV12-3 or TRBV12-4 and TRBJ2-6; the D is unclear. The CDR3 loop spans 14 amino acids. Trimming left V 7 bases short and J 0 bases short, with 7 bases between. Written as DNA, the CDR3 is TGTGCCAGCACCTACAGCTCTGGGGCCAACGTCCTGACTTTC. This sequence encodes CASTYSSGANVLTF.

This clonotype came up a few times. The J gene is TRBJ1-3, the V gene TRBV7-2; the match to TRBD1 covers 11 bases. The junction had 10 bases not matched to a gene; V was cut back by 4 bases and J by 2 bases. The CDR3 totals 18 residues. CDR1 and CDR2 from the germline V gene are SGHTA and FQGNSA. Here the CDR3 DNA reads TGTGCCAGCAGCTCAGGGACAGGGGGGACTCTCGCTGGAAACACCATATATTTT. Amino acids: CASSSGTGGTLAGNTIYF.

V usage is TRBV5-4 and J usage is TRBJ2-5; 12 bases align to TRBD2. With 9 bases clipped from V and 7 bases from J, the junction kept 13 bases outside the gene matches. Germline assignment: CDR1 SGHNT and CDR2 YYREEE (reference sequence). The CDR3 covers 15 residues. The DNA of the CDR3 is TGTGCCACCGCTAGCGGGGGGGCTACTTCGGGGACCCAGTACTTC. Protein: CATASGGATSGTQYF.

This clonotype has more than one count but fewer than ten. The chain is built from TRBV2 and TRBJ2-7; 8 bases are shared with TRBD1. V lost 4 bases to trimming and J lost 7 bases; unmatched junction nucleotides: 9. CDR1 and CDR2 from the germline V gene are SNHLY and FYNNEI. The CDR3 has 14 residues. CDR3 sequence reads: CASSGDRRVQEQYF. Here the CDR3 DNA reads TGTGCCAGCAGTGGGGACAGGAGAGTTCAGGAGCAGTACTTC.

The gene calls are TRBV27 and TRBJ2-6; tentatively, D is TRBD2 (6 bases). This CDR3 spans 17 amino acids. V shed 6 bases and J shed 0 bases, with 15 bases lying between them. Germline assignment: CDR1 MNHEY and CDR2 SMNVEV (reference sequence). The DNA of the CDR3 is TGTGCCAGCAGGGGGGAGGTAGGGAGCTCTGGGGCCAACGTCCTGACTTTC. Amino acid sequence: CASRGEVGSSGANVLTF.

Concerning this clonotype itself: Given a much more abundant clone one base away, this may be a read error. The chain is built from TRBV7-2 and TRBJ2-7, with TRBD1 matching over 7 bases. Per germline, CDR1 SGHTA and CDR2 FQGNSA. Trimming at V came to 5 bases and at J to 5 bases, leaving 9 bases not matched to a gene. This CDR3 region has 14 residues. This CDR3 reads CASSTSQGSNEQYF. CDR3 in DNA: TGTGCCAGCAGCACATCACAGGGGAGTAACGAGCAGTACTTC.

This clonotype was seen a handful of times. V and J are TRBV10-3 and TRBJ2-5, with D possibly being TRBD1 (6 bases). V lost 3 bases and J 5 bases, leaving 19 bases between the germline ends. The V gene's germline CDR1 is ENHRY and CDR2 SYGVKD. The CDR3 extends over 16 amino acids. The CDR3 DNA follows: TGTGCCATCAGTGATCGACAGGAACCCGGCAAGGAGACCCAGTACTTC. It encodes CAISDRQEPGKETQYF.

This clonotype has only one observation. Given a much more abundant clone one base away, this may be a read error. The chain joins TRBV7-2 to TRBJ1-1; 9 bases line up with TRBD1. The CDR3 totals 15 residues. CDR1 is SGHTA and CDR2 is FQGNSA in the germline V gene. V lost 4 bases to trimming and J lost 0 bases; unmatched junction nucleotides: 3. CDR3 coding DNA: TGTGCCAGCAGCTACACAGGGGGCCTGAACACTGAAGCTTTCTTT. It encodes CASSYTGGLNTEAFF.

This clonotype was counted a few times. The genes are TRBV6-1 and TRBJ1-5; 7 nucleotides match TRBD1. Losses at the gene ends were 6 bases for V and 4 bases for J; bases not matched to a gene: 12. The CDR3 has 16 residues. Germline CDR1 reads MNHNS; CDR2 reads SASEGT. The CDR3 bases are TGTGCCAGCAGAAGCCACCGGACAGGCGTGAATCAGCCCCAGCATTTT. Translation: CASRSHRTGVNQPQHF.

This clonotype was seen ten or more times. The gene calls are TRBV7-9 and TRBJ2-5; D is unresolved. Germline V lookup: CDR1 SEHNR, CDR2 FQNEAQ (reference sequence). Deletions cut 3 bases from V and 5 bases from J, with 7 bases between. The CDR3 runs 12 residues. In DNA form, the CDR3 reads TGTGCCAGCAGCTTTTCCGGGGAGACCCAGTACTTC. This sequence encodes CASSFSGETQYF.

The chain carries TRBV28 and TRBJ2-3, with 11 nucleotides matching TRBD2. The CDR3 has 18 amino acids. From germline, CDR1 is MDHEN and CDR2 SYDVKM. The V gene end was trimmed by 4 bases and the J gene end by 6 bases; junction bases not matched to a gene: 15. The CDR3 bases are TGTGCCAGCAGTTCCCTCGGTAGTAGCGGGAGGGCCCTCGATACGCAGTATTTT. Translated, it gives CASSSLGSSGRALDTQYF.

The chain is built from TRBV28 and TRBJ2-3; 9 nucleotides align to TRBD1. The junction had 2 bases not matched to a gene; V was cut back by 8 bases and J by 5 bases. This CDR3 has 12 residues. Per the germline V gene, CDR1 is MDHEN and CDR2 is SYDVKM. The CDR3 DNA sequence: TGTGCCAGCCTGGGACAGGGAGATACGCAGTATTTT. Its translation is CASLGQGDTQYF.

In this sample, this clonotype turned up many times. The chain combines TRBV6-2 or TRBV6-3 with TRBJ2-5, with a weak D call TRBD2 (6 bases). V shed 7 bases and J shed 3 bases, with 9 bases lying between them. Germline CDR1 is MNHEY and CDR2 is SVGEGT. The CDR3 length is 12 residues. This CDR3 reads CASTTGEETQYF. As DNA, the CDR3 is TGTGCCAGCACGACGGGGGAAGAGACCCAGTACTTC.

A few counts support this clonotype. The chain carries TRBV15 and TRBJ2-2, with a possible D match to TRBD2 (7 bases). The germline V and J ends were trimmed by 1 base and 2 bases, with 20 bases remaining between them. The CDR3 contains 19 residues. Germline values: CDR1 LNHNV, CDR2 YYDKDF (reference sequence). In DNA form, the CDR3 reads TGTGCCACCAGCAGAGGTCCGCGCGGGGGCAGGCGAAACACCGGGGAGCTGTTTTTT. It codes for CATSRGPRGGRRNTGELFF.

The chain joins TRBV7-6 to TRBJ2-4; D is perhaps TRBD1 or TRBD2 (7 bases each). The CDR3 is 21 residues long. V was trimmed by 5 bases and J by 0 bases, leaving 29 bases between them. In germline, CDR1 is SGHVS, CDR2 FNYEAQ. The CDR3 nucleotides are TGTGCCAGCAGCACTACGACGTCGATTAGGGAGGGGGCCTTAGCCAAAAACATTCAGTACTTC. Residues: CASSTTTSIREGALAKNIQYF.

Concerning this clonotype: A junction end diverges from the germline sequence, so it may reflect a read error. The chain joins TRBV6-5 to TRBJ2-5; no firm D call. The CDR3 runs 13 residues. Germline V gene data show CDR1 as MNHEY and CDR2 as SVGAGI. CDR3 coding DNA: TGTGCCAGCTCCAACCTACCCCAAGATACCCAGTACTTC. Translation: CASSNLPQDTQYF.

The chain is built from TRBV7-2 and TRBJ2-1, with D maybe TRBD2 (6 bases). The V gene lost 0 bases and the J gene lost 15 bases, with 18 bases spanning the gap. This CDR3 has 14 residues. Germline-derived CDR1 and CDR2 are SGHTA and FQGNSA. The CDR3 DNA sequence: TGTGCCAGCAGCTTAGCGGGGGGTGGCGGCCGTATGTTCTTC. Translation gives CASSLAGGGGRMFF.

The chain combines TRBV5-4 with TRBJ2-3; 8 positions agree with TRBD2. The CDR3 loop spans 14 amino acids. V trimming: 2 bases; J trimming: 7 bases; junction bases outside the gene matches: 6. Germline-derived CDR1 and CDR2 are SGHNT and YYREEE (reference sequence). The CDR3 reads CASSFGGGAHTQYF. In DNA, the CDR3 is TGTGCCAGCAGCTTCGGGGGGGGGGCCCATACGCAGTATTTT.

This chain uses TRBV25-1 with TRBJ2-1; 14 nucleotides match TRBD2. The CDR3 sequence is 14 residues long. Germline V gives CDR1 MGHDK, CDR2 SYGVNS. The trim removed 6 bases at V and 9 bases at J, leaving 4 bases unmatched. CDR3 bases: TGTGCCAGCAGGACTAGCGGGAGGGCTATTGAGCAGTTCTTC. Protein sequence: CASRTSGRAIEQFF.

This clonotype was seen ten or more times. CDR3 DNA: TGTGCCAGCAGCGAGGGGGGGATATATGGAAACACCATATATTTT. Residues: CASSEGGIYGNTIYF. The gene calls are TRBV28 and TRBJ1-3; possibly TRBD1 for D (6 bases). V dropped 6 bases and J dropped 3 bases, with 15 bases sitting between them. Per germline, CDR1 MDHEN and CDR2 SYDVKM. The CDR3 contains 15 residues.

Details on this clonotype: Its ends do not fully match the called genes, so a read error is possible. The chain recombines TRBV4-1 with TRBJ2-1, with D uncertain. Germline V gene data show CDR1 as MGHRA and CDR2 as YSYEKL. The CDR3 totals 14 residues. CDR3 coding DNA: TGTGCCAGCAGCCACCTGCAGTACAACAATGAGCAGTTCTTC. This encodes CASSHLQYNNEQFF.

This chain connects TRBV7-9 to TRBJ2-3, with D hard to call. CDR3 length equals 14 residues. The germline gives CDR1 SEHNR, CDR2 FQNEAQ (reference sequence). Trimming cost V 5 bases and J 13 bases, with 22 bases left between them. The CDR3 region has the DNA TGTGCCAGCAGCGCTGCAGGCCCCACAGAGACGAAGTATTTT. Translation: CASSAAGPTETKYF.

This clonotype came up a few times. The chain employs TRBV7-2 and TRBJ2-1, with 10 bases lining up with TRBD1. Losses at the gene ends were 3 bases for V and 2 bases for J; bases not matched to a gene: 1. CDR3 length equals 15 residues. Germline assignment: CDR1 SGHTA and CDR2 FQGNSA. CDR3 in amino acids: CASSFGTGAYNEQFF. The CDR3 DNA follows: TGTGCCAGCAGCTTCGGGACAGGGGCCTACAATGAGCAGTTCTTC.

This clonotype occurred once. The CDR3 sequence: CSVGVSYNEQFF. The CDR3 region has the DNA TGCAGCGTTGGGGTGTCCTACAATGAGCAGTTCTTC. This sequence joins TRBV29-1 and TRBJ2-1, with no clear D. The germline V gene encodes CDR1 SQVTM and CDR2 ANQGSEA. This CDR3 region has 12 residues. V dropped 4 bases and J dropped 1 base, with 5 bases sitting between them.

This clonotype was observed at least ten times. This chain uses TRBV12-3 or TRBV12-4 with TRBJ2-3, with D perhaps given as TRBD1 or TRBD2 (6 bases each). Trimming removed 8 bases from V and 0 bases from J, with 18 bases in between. The CDR3 contains 16 residues. The CDR3 bases are TGTGCCAGCCAAGTAGGGGGGTCCGCTAGCACAGATACGCAGTATTTT. Protein: CASQVGGSASTDTQYF.

There are many counts of this clonotype. V usage is TRBV12-3 or TRBV12-4 and J usage is TRBJ1-2; D uncertain. This CDR3 comprises 11 residues. V gave up 5 bases and J gave up 4 bases, with 5 bases separating them. The CDR3 bases are TGTGCCAGCAGTCGCCTCTATGGCTACACCTTC. Its translation is CASSRLYGYTF.

The J gene is TRBJ1-1, the V gene TRBV19; 7 bases align to TRBD1. With 6 bases clipped from V and 10 bases from J, the junction kept 20 bases outside the gene matches. The CDR3 consists of 16 residues. Germline loops: CDR1 LNHDA, CDR2 SQIVND (reference sequence). This chain's CDR3 is CASSVIPAGGPNSAFF. The CDR3 DNA sequence: TGTGCCAGTAGCGTCATTCCGGCAGGGGGTCCAAATTCAGCTTTCTTT.

V is TRBV5-5 and J is TRBJ2-3; D might be TRBD1 or TRBD2, each matching 5 bases. Trimming cost V 0 bases and J 4 bases, with 12 bases left between them. This CDR3 is built from 15 residues. Looked up from germline, CDR1 is SGHKS and CDR2 is YYEKEE (reference sequence). CDR3 DNA: TGTGCCAGCAGCTTGGGGTATCAGGGAGCAGATACGCAGTATTTT. This gives the protein CASSLGYQGADTQYF.

On this clonotype: Since the CDR3 does not end with the conserved phenylalanine or tryptophan, this likely comes from a read error. This chain joins TRBV7-2 and TRBJ2-3; D remains ambiguous. Trimming cost V 1 base and J 3 bases, with 5 bases left between them. This CDR3 region has 13 residues. Germline CDR1 SGHTA, CDR2 FQGNSA. The DNA of the CDR3 is TGTGCCAGCAGCTTAGGACCTACAGATACGCAGTATTGT. Translating gives CASSLGPTDTQYC.

This clonotype appeared a few times. V and J are TRBV12-3 or TRBV12-4 and TRBJ2-1, with TRBD2 identical over 11 bases. The CDR3 runs 16 residues. V gave up 4 bases and J gave up 4 bases; unmatched junction bases: 6. The CDR3 DNA is TGTGCCAGCAGTTCGCTCACTAGCGGGAGATACAATGAGCAGTTCTTC. Protein product: CASSSLTSGRYNEQFF.

This chain links TRBV10-3 with TRBJ1-3; no firm D call. This CDR3 comprises 13 residues. The V and J ends lost 2 bases and 7 bases respectively, with 9 bases between them. Germline CDR1 is ENHRY and CDR2 is SYGVKD. Written as DNA, the CDR3 is TGTGCCATCAGTGAGATTCCCGGGAACACCATATATTTT. Its translation: CAISEIPGNTIYF.